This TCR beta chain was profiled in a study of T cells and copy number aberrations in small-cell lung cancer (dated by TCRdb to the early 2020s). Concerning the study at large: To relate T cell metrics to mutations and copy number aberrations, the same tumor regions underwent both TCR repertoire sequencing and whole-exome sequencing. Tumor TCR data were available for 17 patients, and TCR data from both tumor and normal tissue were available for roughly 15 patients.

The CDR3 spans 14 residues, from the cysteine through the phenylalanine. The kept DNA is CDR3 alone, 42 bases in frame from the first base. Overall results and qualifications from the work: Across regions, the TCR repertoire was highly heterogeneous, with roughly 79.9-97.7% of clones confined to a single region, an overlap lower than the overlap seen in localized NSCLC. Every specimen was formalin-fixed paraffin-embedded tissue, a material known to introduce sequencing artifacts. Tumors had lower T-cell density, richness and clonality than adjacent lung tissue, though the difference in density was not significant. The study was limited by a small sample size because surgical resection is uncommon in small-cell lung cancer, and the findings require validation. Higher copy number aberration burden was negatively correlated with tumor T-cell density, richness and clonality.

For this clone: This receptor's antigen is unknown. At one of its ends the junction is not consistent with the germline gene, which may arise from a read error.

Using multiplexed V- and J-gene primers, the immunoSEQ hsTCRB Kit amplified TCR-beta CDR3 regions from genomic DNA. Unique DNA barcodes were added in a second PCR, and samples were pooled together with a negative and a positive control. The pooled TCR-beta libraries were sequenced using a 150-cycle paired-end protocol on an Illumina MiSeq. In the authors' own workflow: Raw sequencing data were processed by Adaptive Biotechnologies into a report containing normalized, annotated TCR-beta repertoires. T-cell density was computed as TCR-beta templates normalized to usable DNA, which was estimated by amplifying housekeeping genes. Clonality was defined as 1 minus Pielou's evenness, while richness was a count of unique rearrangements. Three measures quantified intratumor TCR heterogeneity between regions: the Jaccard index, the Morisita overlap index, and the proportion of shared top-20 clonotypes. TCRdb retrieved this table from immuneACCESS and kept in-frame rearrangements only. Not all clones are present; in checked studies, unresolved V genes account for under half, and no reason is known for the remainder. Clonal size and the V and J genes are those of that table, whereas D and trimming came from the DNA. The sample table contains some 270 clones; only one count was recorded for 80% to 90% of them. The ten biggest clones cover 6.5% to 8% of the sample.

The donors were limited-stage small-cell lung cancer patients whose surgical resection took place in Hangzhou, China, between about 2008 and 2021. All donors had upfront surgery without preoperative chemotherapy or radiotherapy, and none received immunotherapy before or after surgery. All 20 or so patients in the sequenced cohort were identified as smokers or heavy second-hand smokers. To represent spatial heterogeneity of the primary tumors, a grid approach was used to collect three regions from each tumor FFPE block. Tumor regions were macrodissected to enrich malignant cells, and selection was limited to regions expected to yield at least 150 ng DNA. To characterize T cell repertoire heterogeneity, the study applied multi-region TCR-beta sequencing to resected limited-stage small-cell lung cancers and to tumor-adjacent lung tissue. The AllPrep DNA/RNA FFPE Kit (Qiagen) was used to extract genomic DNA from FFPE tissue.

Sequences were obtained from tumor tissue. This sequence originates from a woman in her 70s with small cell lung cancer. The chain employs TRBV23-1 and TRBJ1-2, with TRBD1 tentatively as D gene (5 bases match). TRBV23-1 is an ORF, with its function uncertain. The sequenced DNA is TGCGTCAGCAGTCACTCAGACAGTTCCTGTGGCTACACCTTC. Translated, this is CVSSHSDSSCGYTF.